The text below deals with one T cell receptor beta chain. This clone was recorded at least ten times. The antigen it binds to is not known. The input lacks base qualities; no much larger clone sits a single base away. The data originate from a study of blood T cell repertoires in COVID-19 (TCRdb year 2020). Some background on the complete study: Samples covering the acute and convalescent phases of COVID-19 were provided by collaborators in the United States, Italy and Spain. The repertoires were made available in a free public database intended to serve as a resource for research on the immune response to SARS-CoV-2. The samples were drawn from the first 160 participants of the ongoing ImmuneRACE study and from 950 to 1,500 subjects provided by 6 global collaborators. The prospective study material was composed of cDNA or gDNA derived from T cells, B-cell-depleted T cells, or PBMCs. Deeply sampled blood TCRbeta repertoires from subjects exposed to, actively infected with, or recovered from COVID-19 were included in the dataset. Where available, HLA class I and class II types were obtained from metadata supplied by the sample provider rather than from assay-based typing. Nearly every sample came with metadata listing a de-identified subject ID, COVID-19 status, age in years and sex.

V gives up 6 bases and J gives up 4 bases, and the segment between their germline ends measures 9 bases. Based on the germline V gene (reference sequence), the CDR1 and CDR2 sequences are DFQATT and SNEGSKA. The CDR3 sequence holds 11 residues, the cysteine and phenylalanine included. The DNA shown is the 33-base CDR3, in frame from base 1. TCRbeta CDR3 regions were amplified from genomic DNA using the immunoSEQ Assay, a bias-controlled multiplex PCR. The authors' pipeline ran thus. Nucleated cell counts per sample were estimated from amplification of reference gene primers within the assay. To quantify the absolute abundance of each unique TCRbeta CDR3 rearrangement, sequence reads were collapsed and filtered. For each sample, productive Simpson clonality was calculated as the square root of Simpson's diversity index over productive rearrangements. As stored in TCRdb, this immuneACCESS dataset retains in-frame rearrangements with V and J assigned. A fraction of the clones does not appear; measured against another copy, unresolved V genes explain less than half of the discrepancy, and the remainder lacks a known reason. V, J and clone size are those of that table, while D and trimming were read from the DNA. A total of fewer than 300,000 clones appear in this sample, over 75% of them only once. Roughly 8.6% of the sample is in the top ten clones.

Whole blood was collected in K2EDTA tubes by collaborating institutions according to the institutions' own protocols. For TCRbeta analysis, collaborators shipped samples as frozen whole blood, isolated PBMCs, or DNA extracted from either of those sample types. Broad study findings and their caveats: How much clinical and demographic metadata was included differed by source and by participant, and the metadata was provided uncurated.

The sequenced material came from peripheral blood. The chain couples TRBV20-1 to TRBJ1-1; no D gene call is confident. The origin of this receptor is a human donor in a cohort sampled during active COVID-19. The DNA sequence is given as TGCAGTGCCCCCCGGGGCACTGAAGCTTTCTTT. Translated, this is CSAPRGTEAFF.